This record concerns one TCR beta chain sequence. Within the sample, other DNA sequences also encode this same CDR3. Clones were sequenced by immunoSEQ multiplex PCR, and TCRdb holds only the in-frame ones, with some missing. Of 600,000 to 750,000 clones listed, 72% are singletons. CDR1 and CDR2 from the germline V gene are SGHTA and FQGNSA. V was cut by 5 bases and J by 2 bases, with 13 bases left in between. The CDR3 has 14 residues. The sample is drawn from a study of shared clonotypes between healthy human individuals. The sequence derives from a woman under 40 in good health. The J gene is TRBJ2-7, the V gene TRBV7-2, with D unclear. The sample was memory CD4+ T cells sorted from blood. Indicated subset: CD45RA-negative fraction. CDR3 DNA sequence: TGTGCCAGCAGCCCAGGCCGGGCCCCCTACGAGCAGTACTTC. Residues: CASSPGRAPYEQYF.